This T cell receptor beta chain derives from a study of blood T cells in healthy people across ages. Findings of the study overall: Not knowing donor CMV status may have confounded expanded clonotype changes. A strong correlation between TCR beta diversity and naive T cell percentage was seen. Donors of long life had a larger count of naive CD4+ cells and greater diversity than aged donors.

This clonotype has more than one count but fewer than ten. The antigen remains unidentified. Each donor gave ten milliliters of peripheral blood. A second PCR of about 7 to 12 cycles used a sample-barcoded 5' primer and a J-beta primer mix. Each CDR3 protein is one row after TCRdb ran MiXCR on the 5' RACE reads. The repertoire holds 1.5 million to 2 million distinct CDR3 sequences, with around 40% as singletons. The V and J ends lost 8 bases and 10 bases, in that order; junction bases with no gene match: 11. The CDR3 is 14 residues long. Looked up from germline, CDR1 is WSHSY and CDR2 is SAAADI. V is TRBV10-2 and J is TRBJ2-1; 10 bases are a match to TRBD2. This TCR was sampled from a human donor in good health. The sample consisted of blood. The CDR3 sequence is CASRLAGVYSEQFF. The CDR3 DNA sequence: TGCGCCAGCCGGCTAGCGGGGGTGTACTCGGAGCAGTTCTTC.